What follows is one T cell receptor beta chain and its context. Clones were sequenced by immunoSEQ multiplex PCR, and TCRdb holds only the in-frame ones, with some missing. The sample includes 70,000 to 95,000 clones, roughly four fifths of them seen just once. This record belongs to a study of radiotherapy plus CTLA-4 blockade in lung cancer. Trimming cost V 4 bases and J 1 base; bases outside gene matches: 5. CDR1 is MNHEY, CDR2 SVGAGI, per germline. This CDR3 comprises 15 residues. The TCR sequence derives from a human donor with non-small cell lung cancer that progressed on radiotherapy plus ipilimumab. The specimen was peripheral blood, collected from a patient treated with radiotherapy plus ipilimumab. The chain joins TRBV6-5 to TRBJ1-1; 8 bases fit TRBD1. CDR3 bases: TGTGCCAGCAGTTCAGGGGGCGTCGGGAACACTGAAGCTTTCTTT. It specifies CASSSGGVGNTEAFF.